This TCR beta chain was documented in a study of a mutant IDH1 vaccine in newly diagnosed glioma. Remarks on this clone: Its antigen is not identified.

CDR3 length: 13 amino acids. Germline assignment: CDR1 GTSNPN and CDR2 SVGIG (reference sequence). The V gene lost 7 bases and the J gene lost 3 bases, with 16 bases spanning the gap. Regarding time point: week 23, last vaccination. Vaccinated patients received 300 ug of mutant IDH1 20-mer peptide per dose, with topical imiquimod. TCRdb keeps only in-frame clones here, not all; method: immunoSEQ multiplex PCR. Among some 42,000 clones, about 75% were seen once, and the ten largest hold 5% to 6.5%. The sequence came from a man aged 45-65 years with glioma. Specimen: PBMCs, collected from a glioma patient whose treatment included an IDH1 peptide vaccine. The V call is TRBV30, the J call TRBJ2-7, with D possibly TRBD2 on 5 matching bases. CDR3 DNA sequence: TGTGCCTACTTTGGGGAGCCAGACTACGAGCAGTACTTC. Protein product: CAYFGEPDYEQYF.